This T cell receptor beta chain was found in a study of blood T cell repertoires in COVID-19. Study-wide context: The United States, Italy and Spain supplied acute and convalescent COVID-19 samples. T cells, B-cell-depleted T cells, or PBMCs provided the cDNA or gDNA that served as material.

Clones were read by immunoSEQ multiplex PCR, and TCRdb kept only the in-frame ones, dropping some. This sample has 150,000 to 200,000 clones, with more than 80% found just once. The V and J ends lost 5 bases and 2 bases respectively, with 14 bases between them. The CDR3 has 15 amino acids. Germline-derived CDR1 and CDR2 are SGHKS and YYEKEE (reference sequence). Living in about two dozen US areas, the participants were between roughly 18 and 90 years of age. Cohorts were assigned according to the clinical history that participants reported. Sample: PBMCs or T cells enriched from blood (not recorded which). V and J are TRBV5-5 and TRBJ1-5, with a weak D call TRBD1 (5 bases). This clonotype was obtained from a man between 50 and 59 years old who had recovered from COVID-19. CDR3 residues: CASRPIDSGNQPQHF. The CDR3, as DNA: TGTGCCAGCAGACCCATCGACAGCGGCAATCAGCCCCAGCATTTT.